This T cell receptor (beta chain) was identified during a study of Graves' ophthalmopathy and Graves' hyperthyroidism. Transcripts of RNA were the source for amplifying TCR beta CDR3 regions. A first-round RT-PCR used HTBI primers, followed by a second-round multiplex PCR. TCRdb re-derived calls from the multiplex PCR reads in MiXCR, one entry per CDR3 protein. The top ten clones hold roughly 3% of a sample with a few hundred thousand distinct CDR3 sequences, 20% to 25% of them seen once. The ends were cut back, 2 bases at V and 2 bases at J, with 16 bases in the middle. Germline V gene sequence: CDR1 SGHNT, CDR2 YENEEA. CDR3 length equals 16 residues. This clonotype was counted ten times or more.

The receptor was derived from a woman under 30 with stable Graves' hyperthyroidism. The rearrangement joins TRBV11-3 to TRBJ2-7; D possibly corresponds to TRBD2 (6 bases). Sequenced material: peripheral blood. The CDR3 DNA reads as TGTGCCAGCAGCTTATATGGCCAGCGGGTAACCTACGAGCAGTACTTC. Protein product: CASSLYGQRVTYEQYF.